The clone carrying this TCR beta chain was seen only a few times. As yet, its antigen is unknown. These data belong to a study of naive and memory T cell subsets. Study-wide results and caveats: A few larger clonotypes appeared in naive repertoires, especially CD8, possibly memory cells re-expressing CD45RA.

Both TRBC1 and TRBC2 were covered by a beta constant-region primer of two equimolar oligonucleotides. The ligated cDNA underwent four PCR rounds using SP2 and nested alpha and beta constant-region primers. One entry per CDR3 protein results from TCRdb running MiXCR on the UMI-ligation and nested PCR reads. The sample has about 100,000 distinct CDR3 sequences; about 14% are singletons. The source material was naive CD8+ T cells from blood. The source is a human donor in good health.

The CDR3 nucleotides are TGTGCCAGCAGTTACCCCTCGGGGAGCAGGTCACCCCTCCACTTT. Protein: CASSYPSGSRSPLHF. V and J are TRBV6-2 or TRBV6-3 and TRBJ1-6; D is unclear. Germline CDR1 is MNHEY and CDR2 is SVGEGT. V gave up 2 bases and J gave up 10 bases, with 15 bases separating them. The CDR3 contains 15 residues.